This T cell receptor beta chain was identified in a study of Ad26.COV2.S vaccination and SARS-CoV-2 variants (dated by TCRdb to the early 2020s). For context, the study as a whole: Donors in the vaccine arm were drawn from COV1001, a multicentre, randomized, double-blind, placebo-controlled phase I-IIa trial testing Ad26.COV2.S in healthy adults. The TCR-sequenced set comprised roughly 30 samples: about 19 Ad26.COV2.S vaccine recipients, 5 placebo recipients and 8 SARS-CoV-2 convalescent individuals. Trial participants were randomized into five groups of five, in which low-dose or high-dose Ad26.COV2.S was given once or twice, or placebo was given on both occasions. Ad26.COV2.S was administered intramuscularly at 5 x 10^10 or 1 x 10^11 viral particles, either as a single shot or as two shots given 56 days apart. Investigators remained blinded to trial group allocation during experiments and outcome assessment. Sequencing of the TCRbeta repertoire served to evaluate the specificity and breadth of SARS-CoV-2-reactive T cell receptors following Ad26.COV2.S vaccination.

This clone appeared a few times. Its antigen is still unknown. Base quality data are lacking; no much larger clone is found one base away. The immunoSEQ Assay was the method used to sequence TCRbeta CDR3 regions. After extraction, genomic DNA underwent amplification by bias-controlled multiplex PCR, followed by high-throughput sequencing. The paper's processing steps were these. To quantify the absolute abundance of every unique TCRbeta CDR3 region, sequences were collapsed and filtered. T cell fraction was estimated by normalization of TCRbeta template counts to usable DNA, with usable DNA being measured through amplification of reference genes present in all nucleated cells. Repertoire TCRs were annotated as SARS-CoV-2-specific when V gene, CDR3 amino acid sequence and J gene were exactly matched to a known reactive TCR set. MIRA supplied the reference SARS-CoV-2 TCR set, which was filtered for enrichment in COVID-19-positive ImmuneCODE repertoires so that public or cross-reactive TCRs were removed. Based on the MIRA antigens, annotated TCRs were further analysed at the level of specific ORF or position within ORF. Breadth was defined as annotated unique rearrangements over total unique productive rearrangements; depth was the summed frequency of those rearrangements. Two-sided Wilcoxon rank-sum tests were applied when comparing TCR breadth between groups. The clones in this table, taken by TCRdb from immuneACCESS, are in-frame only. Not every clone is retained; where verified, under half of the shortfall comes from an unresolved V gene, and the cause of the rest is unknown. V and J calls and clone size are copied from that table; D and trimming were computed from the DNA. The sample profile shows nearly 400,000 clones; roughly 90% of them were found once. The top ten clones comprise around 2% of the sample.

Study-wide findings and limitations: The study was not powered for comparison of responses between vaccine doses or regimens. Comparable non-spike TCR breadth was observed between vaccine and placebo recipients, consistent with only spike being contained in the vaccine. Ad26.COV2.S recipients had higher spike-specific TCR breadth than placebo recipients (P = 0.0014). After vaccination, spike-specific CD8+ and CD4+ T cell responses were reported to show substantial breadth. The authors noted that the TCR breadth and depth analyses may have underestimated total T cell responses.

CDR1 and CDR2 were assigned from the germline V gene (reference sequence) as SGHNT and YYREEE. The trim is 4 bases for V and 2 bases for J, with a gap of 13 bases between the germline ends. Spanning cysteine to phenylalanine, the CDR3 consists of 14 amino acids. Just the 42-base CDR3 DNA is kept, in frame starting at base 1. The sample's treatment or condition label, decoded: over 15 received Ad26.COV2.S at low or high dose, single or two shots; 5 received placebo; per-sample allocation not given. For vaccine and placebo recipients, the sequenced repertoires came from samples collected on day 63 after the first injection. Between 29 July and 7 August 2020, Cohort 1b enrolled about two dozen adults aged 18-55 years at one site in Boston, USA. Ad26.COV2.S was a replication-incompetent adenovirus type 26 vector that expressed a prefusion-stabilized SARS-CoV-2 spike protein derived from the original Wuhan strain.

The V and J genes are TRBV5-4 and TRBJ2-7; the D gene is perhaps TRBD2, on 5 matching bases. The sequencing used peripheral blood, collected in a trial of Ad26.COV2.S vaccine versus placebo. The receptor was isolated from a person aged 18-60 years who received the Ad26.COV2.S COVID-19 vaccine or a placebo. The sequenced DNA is TGTGCCAGCAGCCCGAAAAGCGGTACCTACGAGCAGTACTTC. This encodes CASSPKSGTYEQYF.